Following are 6 T cell receptor beta chains from one sample sequenced in a study of T cell repertoires in cytomegalovirus infection. These TCRs are of unknown antigen specificity. TCRdb reprocessed the reads via MiXCR and lists one record per CDR3 protein. Here the sample spans about 890,000 distinct CDR3 sequences, 25% to 40% being singletons. The sample was cultured CD8+ T cells from PBMCs, taken from culture after CMV antigen stimulation. All receptors come from a human donor in good health (CMV status not recorded). Some clones in this sample may be carry-over from other donors' samples.

The chain carries TRBV7-9 and TRBJ2-1, with D uncertain. V was clipped by 1 base and J by 7 bases, with 11 bases between them. The CDR3 loop spans 14 amino acids. Germline CDR1 reads SEHNR; CDR2 reads FQNEAQ (reference sequence). CDR3 in DNA: TGTGCCAGCAGCTTAGGGTTAGGGCCTAATGAGCAGTTCTTC. Translated, it gives CASSLGLGPNEQFF.

This clonotype was found a few times. This chain links TRBV7-9 with TRBJ1-1; tentatively, D is TRBD1 (5 bases). Trimming removed 6 bases from V and 0 bases from J, with 11 bases in between. Germline V gives CDR1 SEHNR, CDR2 FQNEAQ (reference sequence). CDR3 length equals 14 residues. The CDR3 DNA reads as TGTGCCAGCAGAGGGGCAGGGATGAACACTGAAGCTTTCTTT. Its translation: CASRGAGMNTEAFF.

As concerns this clonotype: The junction departs from the called germline gene at one end, perhaps through a read error. The chain recombines TRBV6-6 with TRBJ2-3; D may be TRBD2 (5 bases). Germline V gene data show CDR1 as MNHNY and CDR2 as SVGAGI (reference sequence). The CDR3 is made up of 12 amino acids. The CDR3 protein is CARRNGEGTQYF. The CDR3 DNA follows: TGTGCCCGCAGGAACGGGGAAGGCACGCAGTATTTT.

In this sample, this clonotype turned up a few times. CDR3 DNA sequence: TGTGCCAGTAGTATTCGTAGGAGAGAAGAGACCCAGTACTTC. Amino acid sequence: CASSIRRREETQYF. V gene TRBV19 combines with J gene TRBJ2-5; no reliable D call. This CDR3 spans 14 amino acids. The V end was cut by 3 bases, the J end by 3 bases, with 11 bases between. CDR1 is LNHDA, CDR2 SQIVND, per germline (reference sequence).

The gene calls are TRBV27 and TRBJ2-1; D perhaps matches TRBD2 (6 bases). Per the germline V gene, CDR1 is MNHEY and CDR2 is SMNVEV (reference sequence). This CDR3 is 16 amino acids long. Deletions cut 2 bases from V and 10 bases from J, with 21 bases between. This CDR3 is CASSLEPIGGVGEQFF. DNA for the CDR3: TGTGCCAGCAGTTTAGAGCCCATTGGCGGGGTAGGAGAGCAGTTCTTC.

The CDR3 loop is CASSQDRGEETQYF. The DNA for the CDR3 is TGCGCCAGCAGCCAAGACCGGGGGGAAGAGACCCAGTACTTC. The V call is TRBV4-1, the J call TRBJ2-5, with 7 bases identical to TRBD2. The germline CDR1 and CDR2 sequences are MGHRA and YSYEKL. The V segment lost 0 bases and the J segment 3 bases; nucleotides outside the gene matches: 1. This CDR3 region has 14 residues.